This T cell receptor beta chain is drawn from a study of human T cells and chemical hapten exposure. The time point here: patch test 2, 6 weeks after DPC sensitization. Treatment specified: therapeutic diphenylcyclopropenone sensitization with weekly scalp DPC. MiXCR, applied by TCRdb to the RACE reads, yields one record per CDR3 protein. This sample yields tens of thousands of distinct CDR3 sequences, of which roughly 11% are seen a single time; 2.2% belongs to the top ten. With 0 bases removed from V and 3 bases from J, the gap between germline ends came to 5 bases. The length of the CDR3 is 13 residues. Germline V CDR1 and CDR2: LGHDT, YNNKEL (reference sequence).

The sequencing here drew on whole blood, taken in connection with sensitization to the hapten diphenylcyclopropenone (DPC). This TCR was sampled from a middle-aged man with alopecia areata. Some clones in this sample may be carry-over from other donors' samples. This chain joins TRBV3-1 and TRBJ2-5; D gene unclear. As DNA, the CDR3 is TGTGCCAGCAGCCAAGATGGAAAAGAGACCCAGTACTTC. As protein: CASSQDGKETQYF.